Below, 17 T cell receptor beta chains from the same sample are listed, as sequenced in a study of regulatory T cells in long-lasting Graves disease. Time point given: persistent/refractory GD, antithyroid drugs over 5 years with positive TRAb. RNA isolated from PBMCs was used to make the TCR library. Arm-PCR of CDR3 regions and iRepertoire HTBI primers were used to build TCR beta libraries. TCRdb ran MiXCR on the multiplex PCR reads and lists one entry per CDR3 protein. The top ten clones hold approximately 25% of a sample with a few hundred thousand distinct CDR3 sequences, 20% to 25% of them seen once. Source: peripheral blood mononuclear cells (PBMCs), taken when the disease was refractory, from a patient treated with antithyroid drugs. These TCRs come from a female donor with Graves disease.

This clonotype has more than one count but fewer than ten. The CDR3 here is CASSLDPGLAGRGKETQYF. In nucleotides, the CDR3 is TGTGCCAGCAGCTTGGACCCGGGACTAGCGGGAAGGGGGAAAGAGACCCAGTACTTC. The gene calls are TRBV5-6 and TRBJ2-5; 13 bases agree with TRBD2. Germline lookup yields CDR1 SGHDT and CDR2 YYEEEE. The CDR3 is made up of 19 amino acids. Unmatched junction bases numbered 11, after V lost 0 bases and J lost 3 bases.

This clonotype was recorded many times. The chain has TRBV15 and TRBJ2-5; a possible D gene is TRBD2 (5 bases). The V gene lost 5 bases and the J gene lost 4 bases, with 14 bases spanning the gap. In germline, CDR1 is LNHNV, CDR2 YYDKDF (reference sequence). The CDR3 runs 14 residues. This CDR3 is CATSHIGSGETQYF. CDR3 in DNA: TGTGCCACCAGCCACATTGGGAGTGGAGAGACCCAGTACTTC. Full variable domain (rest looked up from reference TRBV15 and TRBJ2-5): DAMVIQNPRYQVTQFGKPVTLSCSQTLNHNVMYWYQQKSSQAPKLLFHYYDKDFNNEADTPDNFQSRRPNTSFCFLDIRSPGLGDTAMYLCATSHIGSGETQYFGPGTRLLVL.

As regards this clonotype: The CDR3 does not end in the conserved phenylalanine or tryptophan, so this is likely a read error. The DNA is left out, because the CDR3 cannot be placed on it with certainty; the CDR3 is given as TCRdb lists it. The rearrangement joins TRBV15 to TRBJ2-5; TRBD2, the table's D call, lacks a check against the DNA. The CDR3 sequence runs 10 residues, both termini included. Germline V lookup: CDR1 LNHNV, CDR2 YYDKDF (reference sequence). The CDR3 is CATSRGGLAG.

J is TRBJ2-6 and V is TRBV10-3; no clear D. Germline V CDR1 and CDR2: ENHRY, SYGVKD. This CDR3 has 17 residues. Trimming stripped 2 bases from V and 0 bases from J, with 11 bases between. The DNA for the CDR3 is TGTGCCATCAGTGAGAGGGCAAAATCCTCTGGGGCCAACGTCCTGACTTTC. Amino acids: CAISERAKSSGANVLTF.

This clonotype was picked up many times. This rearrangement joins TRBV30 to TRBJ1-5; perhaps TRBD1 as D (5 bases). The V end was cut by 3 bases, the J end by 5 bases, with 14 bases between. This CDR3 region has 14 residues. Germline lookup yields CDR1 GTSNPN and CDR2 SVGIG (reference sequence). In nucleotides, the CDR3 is TGTGCCTGGAGGGGACTGATCGGCGATCAGCCCCAGCATTTT. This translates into CAWRGLIGDQPQHF.

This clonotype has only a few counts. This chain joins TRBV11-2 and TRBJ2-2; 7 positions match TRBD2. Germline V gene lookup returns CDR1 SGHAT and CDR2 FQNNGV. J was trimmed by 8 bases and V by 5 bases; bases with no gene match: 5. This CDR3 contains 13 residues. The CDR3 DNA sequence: TGTGCCAGCAGCGGACCGGGGGGAGGGGAGCTGTTTTTT. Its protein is CASSGPGGGELFF.

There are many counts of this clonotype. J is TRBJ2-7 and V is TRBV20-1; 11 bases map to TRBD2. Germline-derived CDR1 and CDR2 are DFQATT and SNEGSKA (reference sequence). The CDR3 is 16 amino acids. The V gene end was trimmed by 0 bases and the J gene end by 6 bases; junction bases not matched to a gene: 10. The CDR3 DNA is TGCAGTGCTAGAGATCCTAATAGCGGGAGGGTTAGCGAGCAGTACTTC. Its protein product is CSARDPNSGRVSEQYF.

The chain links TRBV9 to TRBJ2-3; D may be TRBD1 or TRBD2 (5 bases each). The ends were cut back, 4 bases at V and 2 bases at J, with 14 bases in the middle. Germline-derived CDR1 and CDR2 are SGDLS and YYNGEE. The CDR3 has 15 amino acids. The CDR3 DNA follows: TGTGCCAGCAGCAAAACCGGGACCTACACAGATACGCAGTATTTT. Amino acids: CASSKTGTYTDTQYF.

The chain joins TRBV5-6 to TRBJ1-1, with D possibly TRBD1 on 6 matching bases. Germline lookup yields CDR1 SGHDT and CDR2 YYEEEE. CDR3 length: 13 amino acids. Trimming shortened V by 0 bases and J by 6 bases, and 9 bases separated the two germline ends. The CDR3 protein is CASSLAGASEAFF. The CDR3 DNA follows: TGTGCCAGCAGCTTGGCGGGGGCCTCTGAAGCTTTCTTT.

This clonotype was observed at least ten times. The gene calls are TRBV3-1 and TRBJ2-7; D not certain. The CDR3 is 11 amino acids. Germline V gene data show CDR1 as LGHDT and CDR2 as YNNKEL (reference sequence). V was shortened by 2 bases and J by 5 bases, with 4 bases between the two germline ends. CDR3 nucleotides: TGTGCCAGCAGCCAAACCAACGAGCAGTACTTC. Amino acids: CASSQTNEQYF.

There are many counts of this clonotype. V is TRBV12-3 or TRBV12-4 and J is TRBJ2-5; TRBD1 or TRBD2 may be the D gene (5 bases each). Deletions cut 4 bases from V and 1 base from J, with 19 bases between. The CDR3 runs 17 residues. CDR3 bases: TGTGCCAGCAGTTCAGGGACGGACGACGACCTCCAAGAGACCCAGTACTTC. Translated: CASSSGTDDDLQETQYF.

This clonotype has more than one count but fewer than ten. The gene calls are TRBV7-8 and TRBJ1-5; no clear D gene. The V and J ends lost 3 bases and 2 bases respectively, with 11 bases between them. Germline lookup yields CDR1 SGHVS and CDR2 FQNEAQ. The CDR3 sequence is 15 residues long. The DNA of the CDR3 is TGTGCCAGCAGCTTTTTTTCTGACGGCAATCAGCCCCAGCATTTT. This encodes CASSFFSDGNQPQHF.

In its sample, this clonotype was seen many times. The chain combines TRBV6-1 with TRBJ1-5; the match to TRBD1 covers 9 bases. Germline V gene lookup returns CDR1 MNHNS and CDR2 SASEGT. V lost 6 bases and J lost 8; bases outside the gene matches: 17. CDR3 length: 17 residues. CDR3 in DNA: TGTGCCAGCAGGGGAGTATGGGACAGGGCCGTTCCAGAGCCCCAGCATTTT. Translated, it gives CASRGVWDRAVPEPQHF.

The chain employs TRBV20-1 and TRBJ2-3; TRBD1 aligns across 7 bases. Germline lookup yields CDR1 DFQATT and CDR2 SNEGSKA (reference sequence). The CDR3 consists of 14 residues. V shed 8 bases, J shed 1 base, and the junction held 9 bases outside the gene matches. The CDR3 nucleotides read TGCAGTCTGACCGGGACAGCGGGCACAGATACGCAGTATTTT. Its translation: CSLTGTAGTDTQYF.

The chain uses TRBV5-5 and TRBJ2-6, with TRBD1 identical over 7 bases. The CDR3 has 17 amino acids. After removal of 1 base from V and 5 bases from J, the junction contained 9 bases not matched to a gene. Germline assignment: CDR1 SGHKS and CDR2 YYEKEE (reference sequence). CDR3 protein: CASSLRAGGSWANVLTF. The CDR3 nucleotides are TGTGCCAGCAGCTTGCGGGCAGGGGGATCTTGGGCCAACGTCCTGACTTTC.

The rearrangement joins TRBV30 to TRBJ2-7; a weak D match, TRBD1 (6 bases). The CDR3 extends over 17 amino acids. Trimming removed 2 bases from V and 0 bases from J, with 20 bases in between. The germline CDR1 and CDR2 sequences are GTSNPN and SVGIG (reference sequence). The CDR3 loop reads CAWSRTSQGLSSYEQYF. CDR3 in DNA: TGTGCCTGGAGTCGAACTTCACAGGGCCTAAGCTCCTACGAGCAGTACTTC.

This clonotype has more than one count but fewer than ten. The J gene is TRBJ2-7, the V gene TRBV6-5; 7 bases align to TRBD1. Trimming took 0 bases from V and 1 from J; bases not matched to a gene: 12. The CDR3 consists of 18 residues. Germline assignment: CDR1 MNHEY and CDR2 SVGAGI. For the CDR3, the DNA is TGTGCCAGCAGTTACTCCCGCACAGGGGTTTCGGGATCCTACGAGCAGTACTTC. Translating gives CASSYSRTGVSGSYEQYF.